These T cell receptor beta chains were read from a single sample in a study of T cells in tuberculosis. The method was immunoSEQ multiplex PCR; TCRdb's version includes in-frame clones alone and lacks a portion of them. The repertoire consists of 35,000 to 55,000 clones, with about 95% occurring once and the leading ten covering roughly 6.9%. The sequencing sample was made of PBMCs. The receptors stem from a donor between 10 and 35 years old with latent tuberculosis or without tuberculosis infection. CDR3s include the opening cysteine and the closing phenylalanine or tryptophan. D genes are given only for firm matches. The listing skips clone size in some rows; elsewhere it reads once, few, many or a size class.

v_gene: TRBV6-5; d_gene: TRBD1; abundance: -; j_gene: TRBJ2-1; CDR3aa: CASSSSGTAYNEQFF; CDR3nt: TGTGCCAGCAGTTCAAGTGGGACAGCCTACAATGAGCAGTTCTTC
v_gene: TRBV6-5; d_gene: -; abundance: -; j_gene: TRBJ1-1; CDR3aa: CASSYEVNTEAFF; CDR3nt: TGTGCCAGCAGTTATGAGGTCAACACTGAAGCTTTCTTT
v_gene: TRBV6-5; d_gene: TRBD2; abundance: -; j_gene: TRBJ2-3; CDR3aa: CASSYGTSGWAQYF; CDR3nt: TGTGCCAGCAGTTACGGGACTAGCGGTTGGGCGCAGTATTTT
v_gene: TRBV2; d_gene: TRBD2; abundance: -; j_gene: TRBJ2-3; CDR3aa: CASSDQREDTQYF; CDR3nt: TGTGCCAGCAGTGACCAGCGGGAAGATACGCAGTATTTT
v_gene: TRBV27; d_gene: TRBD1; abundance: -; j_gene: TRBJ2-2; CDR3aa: CASSFGDRATGELFF; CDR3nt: TGTGCCAGCAGTTTCGGGGACAGGGCCACCGGGGAGCTGTTTTTT
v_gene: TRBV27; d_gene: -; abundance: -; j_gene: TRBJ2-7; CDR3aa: CASSFGGAIYEQYF; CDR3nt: TGTGCCAGCAGTTTTGGGGGGGCCATCTACGAGCAGTACTTC
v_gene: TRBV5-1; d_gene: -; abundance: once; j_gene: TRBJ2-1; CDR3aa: CASRSATAISYNEQFF; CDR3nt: TGCGCCAGCCGATCCGCCACCGCGATCTCCTACAATGAGCAGTTCTTC
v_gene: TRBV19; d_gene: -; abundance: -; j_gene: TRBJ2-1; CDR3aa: CASSISAGNAAYNEQFF; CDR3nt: TGTGCCAGTAGTATATCTGCGGGAAATGCAGCCTACAATGAGCAGTTCTTC
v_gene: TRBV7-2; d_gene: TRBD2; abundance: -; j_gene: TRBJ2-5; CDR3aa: CASSPGLAAFKETQYF; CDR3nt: TGTGCCAGCAGCCCCGGACTAGCGGCATTTAAAGAGACCCAGTACTTC
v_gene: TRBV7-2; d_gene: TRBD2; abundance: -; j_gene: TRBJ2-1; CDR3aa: CASSKSSGRAGNEQFF; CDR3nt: TGTGCCAGCAGCAAAAGTAGCGGGAGGGCCGGCAATGAGCAGTTCTTC
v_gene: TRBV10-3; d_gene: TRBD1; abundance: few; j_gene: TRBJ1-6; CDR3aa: CATMDRGNSPLHF; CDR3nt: TGTGCCACTATGGACAGGGGTAATTCACCCCTCCACTTT
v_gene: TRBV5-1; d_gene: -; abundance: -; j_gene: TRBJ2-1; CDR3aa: CASLGGTNEQFF; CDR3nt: TGCGCCAGCTTGGGAGGAACTAATGAGCAGTTCTTC
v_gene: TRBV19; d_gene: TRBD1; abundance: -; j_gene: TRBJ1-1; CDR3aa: CASSSRGYTEAFF; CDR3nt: TGTGCCAGTAGTAGCAGGGGGTACACTGAAGCTTTCTTT
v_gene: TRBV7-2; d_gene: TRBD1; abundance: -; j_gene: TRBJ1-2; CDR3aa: CASSQRQGGLDGYTF; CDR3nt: TGTGCCAGCAGCCAGAGACAGGGGGGTTTGGATGGCTACACCTTC
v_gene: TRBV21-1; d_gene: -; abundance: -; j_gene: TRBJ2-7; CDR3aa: CASSKGSAATRGSEQYF; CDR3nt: TGTGCCAGCAGCAAAGGTAGCGCCGCGACGAGGGGGAGCGAGCAGTACTTC
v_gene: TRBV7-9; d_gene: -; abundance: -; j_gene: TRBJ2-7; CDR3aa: CASSPPGVGRNYEQYF; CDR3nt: TGTGCCAGCAGCCCCCCGGGGGTGGGACGGAACTACGAGCAGTACTTC
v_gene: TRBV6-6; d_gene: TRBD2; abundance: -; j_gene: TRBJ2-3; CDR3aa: CASSLTSGGADTQYF; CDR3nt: TGTGCCAGCAGTTTGACTAGCGGGGGAGCAGATACGCAGTATTTT
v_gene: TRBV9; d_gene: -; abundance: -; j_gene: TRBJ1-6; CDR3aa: CASSVDSRQSPLHF; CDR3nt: TGTGCCAGCAGCGTAGACTCCCGCCAATCACCCCTCCACTTT
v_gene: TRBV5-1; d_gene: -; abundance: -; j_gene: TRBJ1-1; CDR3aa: CASSPLSWGGRNTEAFF; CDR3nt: TGCGCCAGCAGCCCCTTGAGCTGGGGCGGCAGGAACACTGAAGCTTTCTTT
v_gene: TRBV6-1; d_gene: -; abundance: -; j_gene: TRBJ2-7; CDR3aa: CASSEGGWDYEQYF; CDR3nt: TGTGCCAGCAGCGAGGGGGGGTGGGATTACGAGCAGTACTTC
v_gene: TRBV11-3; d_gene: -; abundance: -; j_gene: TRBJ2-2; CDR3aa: CASSPDTGELFF; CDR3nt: TGTGCCAGCAGCCCGGACACCGGGGAGCTGTTTTTT
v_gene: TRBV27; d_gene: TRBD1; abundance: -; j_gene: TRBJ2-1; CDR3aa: CASSLRTGDNEQFF; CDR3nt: TGTGCCAGCAGCCTAAGGACAGGGGACAATGAGCAGTTCTTC